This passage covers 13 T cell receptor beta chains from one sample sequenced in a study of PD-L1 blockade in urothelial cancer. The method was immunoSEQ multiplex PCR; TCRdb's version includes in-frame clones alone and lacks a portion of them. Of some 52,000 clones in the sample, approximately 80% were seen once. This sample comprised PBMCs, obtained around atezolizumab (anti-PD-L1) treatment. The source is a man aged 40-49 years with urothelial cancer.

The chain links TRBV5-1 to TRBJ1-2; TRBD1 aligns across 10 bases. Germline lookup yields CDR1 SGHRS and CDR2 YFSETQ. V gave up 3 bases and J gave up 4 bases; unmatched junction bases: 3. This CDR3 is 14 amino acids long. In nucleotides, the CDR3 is TGCGCCAGCAGCTCGGGACAGGGGATCTATGGCTACACCTTC. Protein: CASSSGQGIYGYTF.

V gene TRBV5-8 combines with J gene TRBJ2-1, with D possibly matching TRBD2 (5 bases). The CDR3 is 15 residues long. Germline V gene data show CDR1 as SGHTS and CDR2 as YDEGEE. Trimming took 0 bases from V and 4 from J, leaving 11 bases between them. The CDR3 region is CASSLASFVYNEQFF. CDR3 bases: TGTGCCAGCAGCTTGGCTAGCTTTGTTTACAATGAGCAGTTCTTC.

This CDR3 reads CASSFSLRDRGYEQYF. The CDR3 DNA reads as TGTGCCAGCAGTTTTAGTCTCCGGGACAGGGGCTACGAGCAGTACTTC. V and J are TRBV28 and TRBJ2-7; 10 bases are a match to TRBD1. This CDR3 spans 16 amino acids. V lost 3 bases and J lost 3; bases outside the gene matches: 8. Germline assignment: CDR1 MDHEN and CDR2 SYDVKM.

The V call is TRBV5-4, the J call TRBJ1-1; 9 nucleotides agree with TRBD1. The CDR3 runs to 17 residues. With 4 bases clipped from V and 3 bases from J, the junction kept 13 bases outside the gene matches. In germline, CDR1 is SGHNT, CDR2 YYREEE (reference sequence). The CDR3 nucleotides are TGTGCCAGCAGCATATCCCGGGACAGGGTTTGGCACACTGAAGCTTTCTTT. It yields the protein CASSISRDRVWHTEAFF.

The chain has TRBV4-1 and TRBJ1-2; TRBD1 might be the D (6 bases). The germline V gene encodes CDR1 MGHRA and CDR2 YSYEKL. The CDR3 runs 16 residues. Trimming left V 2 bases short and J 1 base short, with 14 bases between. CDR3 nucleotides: TGCGCCAGCAGCCAACCCGGACAGAGACTTAACTATGGCTACACCTTC. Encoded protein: CASSQPGQRLNYGYTF.

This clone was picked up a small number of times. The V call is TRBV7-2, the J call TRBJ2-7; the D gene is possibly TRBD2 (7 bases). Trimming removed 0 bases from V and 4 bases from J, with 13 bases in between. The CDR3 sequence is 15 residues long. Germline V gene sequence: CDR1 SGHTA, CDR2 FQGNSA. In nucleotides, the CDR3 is TGTGCCAGCAGCTTAGCGGTACAGGGAGGGTACGAGCAGTACTTC. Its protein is CASSLAVQGGYEQYF.

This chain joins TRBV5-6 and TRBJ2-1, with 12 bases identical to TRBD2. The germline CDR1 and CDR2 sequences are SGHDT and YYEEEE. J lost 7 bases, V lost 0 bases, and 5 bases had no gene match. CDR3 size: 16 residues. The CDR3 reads CASSLGLAGVSNEQFF. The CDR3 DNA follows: TGTGCCAGCAGCTTGGGACTAGCGGGAGTTAGTAATGAGCAGTTCTTC.

CDR3 loop: CASGDRSNQPQHF. The CDR3 coding sequence is TGTGCCAGCGGGGACAGAAGCAATCAGCCCCAGCATTTT. The chain combines TRBV6-1 with TRBJ1-5, with TRBD1 matching 7 bases. V dropped 8 bases and J dropped 1; count of bases not matched to a gene: 2. CDR3 length equals 13 residues. Per germline, CDR1 MNHNS and CDR2 SASEGT.

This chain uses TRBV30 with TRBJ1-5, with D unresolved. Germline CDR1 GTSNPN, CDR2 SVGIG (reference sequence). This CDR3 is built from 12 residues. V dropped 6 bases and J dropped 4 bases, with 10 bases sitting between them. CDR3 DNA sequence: TGTGCCTGCGAAGGGAGGAATCAGCCCCAGCATTTT. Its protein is CACEGRNQPQHF.

CDR3: CASSVGRDTQYF. CDR3 in DNA: TGTGCCAGTAGCGTCGGGAGAGATACGCAGTATTTT. V is TRBV19 and J is TRBJ2-3; TRBD2 might be the D (6 bases). Germline lookup yields CDR1 LNHDA and CDR2 SQIVND (reference sequence). Trimming cost V 6 bases and J 5 bases, with 9 bases left between them. The CDR3 is 12 amino acids.

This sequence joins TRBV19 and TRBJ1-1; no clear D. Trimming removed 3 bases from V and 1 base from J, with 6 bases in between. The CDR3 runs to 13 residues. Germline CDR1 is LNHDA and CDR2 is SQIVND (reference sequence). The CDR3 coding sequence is TGTGCCAGTAGTATCCAAGCGAACACTGAAGCTTTCTTT. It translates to CASSIQANTEAFF.

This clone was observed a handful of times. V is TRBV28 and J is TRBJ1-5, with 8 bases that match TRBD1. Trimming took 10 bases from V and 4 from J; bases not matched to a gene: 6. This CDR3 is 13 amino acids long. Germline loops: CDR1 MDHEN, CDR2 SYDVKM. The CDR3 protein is CATQNRGNQPQHF. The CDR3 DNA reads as TGTGCCACCCAGAACAGGGGGAATCAGCCCCAGCATTTT.

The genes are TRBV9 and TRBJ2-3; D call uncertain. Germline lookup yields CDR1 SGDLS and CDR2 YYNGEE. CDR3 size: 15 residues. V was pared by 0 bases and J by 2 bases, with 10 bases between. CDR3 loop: CASSVEVDSTDTQYF. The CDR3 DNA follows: TGTGCCAGCAGCGTAGAGGTAGACTCCACAGATACGCAGTATTTT.